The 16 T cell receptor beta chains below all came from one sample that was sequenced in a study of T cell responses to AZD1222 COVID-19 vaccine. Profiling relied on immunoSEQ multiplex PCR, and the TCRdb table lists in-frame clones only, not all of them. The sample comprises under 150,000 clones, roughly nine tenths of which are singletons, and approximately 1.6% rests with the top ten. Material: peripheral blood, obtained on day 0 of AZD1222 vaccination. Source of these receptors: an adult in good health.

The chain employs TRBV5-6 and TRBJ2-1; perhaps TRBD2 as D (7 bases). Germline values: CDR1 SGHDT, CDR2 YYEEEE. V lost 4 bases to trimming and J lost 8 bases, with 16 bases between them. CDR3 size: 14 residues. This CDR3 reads CASSPPGGADEQFF. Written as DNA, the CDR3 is TGTGCCAGCAGCCCCCCGGGGGGCGCCGATGAGCAGTTCTTC.

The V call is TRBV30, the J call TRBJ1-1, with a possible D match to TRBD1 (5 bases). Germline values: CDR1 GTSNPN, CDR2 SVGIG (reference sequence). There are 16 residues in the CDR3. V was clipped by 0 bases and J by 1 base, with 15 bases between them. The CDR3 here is CAWSVMAGQGNTEAFF. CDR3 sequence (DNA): TGTGCCTGGAGTGTAATGGCAGGTCAGGGGAACACTGAAGCTTTCTTT.

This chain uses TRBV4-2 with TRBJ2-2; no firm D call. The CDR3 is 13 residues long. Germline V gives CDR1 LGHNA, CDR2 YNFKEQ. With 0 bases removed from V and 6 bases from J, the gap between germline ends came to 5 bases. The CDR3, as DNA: TGTGCCAGCAGCCAAGATGGGGCCGGGGAGCTGTTTTTT. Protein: CASSQDGAGELFF.

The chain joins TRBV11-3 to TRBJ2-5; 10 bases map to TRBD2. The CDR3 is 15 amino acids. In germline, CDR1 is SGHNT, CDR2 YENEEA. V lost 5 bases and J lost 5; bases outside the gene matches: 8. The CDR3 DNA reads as TGTGCCAGCAGCCGGAGCGGGGGGGCCGTGGAGACCCAGTACTTC. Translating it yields CASSRSGGAVETQYF. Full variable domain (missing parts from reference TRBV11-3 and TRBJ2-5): EAGVVQSPRYKIIEKKQPVAFWCNPISGHNTLYWYLQNLGQGPELLIRYENEEAVDDSQLPKDRFSAERLKGVDSTLKIQPAELGDSAVYLCASSRSGGAVETQYFGPGTRLLVL.

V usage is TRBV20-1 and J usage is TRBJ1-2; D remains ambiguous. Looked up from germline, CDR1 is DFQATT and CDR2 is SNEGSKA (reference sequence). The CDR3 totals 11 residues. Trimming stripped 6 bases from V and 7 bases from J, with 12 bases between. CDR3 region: CSAWVNGGYTF. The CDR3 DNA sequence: TGCAGTGCCTGGGTGAACGGTGGCTACACCTTC.

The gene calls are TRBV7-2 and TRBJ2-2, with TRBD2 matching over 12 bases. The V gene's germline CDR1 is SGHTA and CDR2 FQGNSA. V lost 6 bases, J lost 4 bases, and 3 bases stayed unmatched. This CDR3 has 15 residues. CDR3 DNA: TGTGCCAGCAGTCCTAGCGGGGGGGCCACCGGGGAGCTGTTTTTT. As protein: CASSPSGGATGELFF.

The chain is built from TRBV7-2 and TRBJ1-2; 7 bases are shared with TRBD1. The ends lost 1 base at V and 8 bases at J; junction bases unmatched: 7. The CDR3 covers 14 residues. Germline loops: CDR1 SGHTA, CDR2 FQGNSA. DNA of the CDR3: TGTGCCAGCAGCTTAGGTCGAGGGGGCGAGGGCTACACCTTC. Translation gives CASSLGRGGEGYTF.

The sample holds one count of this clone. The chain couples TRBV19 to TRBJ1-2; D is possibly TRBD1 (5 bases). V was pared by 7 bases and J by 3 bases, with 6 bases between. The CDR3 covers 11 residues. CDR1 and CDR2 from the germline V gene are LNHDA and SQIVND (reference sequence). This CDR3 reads CASKGHYGYTF. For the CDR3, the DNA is TGTGCCAGTAAGGGGCACTATGGCTACACCTTC.

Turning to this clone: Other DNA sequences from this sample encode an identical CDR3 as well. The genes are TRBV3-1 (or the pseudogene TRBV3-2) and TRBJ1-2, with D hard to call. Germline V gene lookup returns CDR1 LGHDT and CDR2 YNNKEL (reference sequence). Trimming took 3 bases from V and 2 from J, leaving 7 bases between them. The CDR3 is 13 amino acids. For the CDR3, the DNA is TGTGCCAGCAGCCATGGACCGAACTATGGCTACACCTTC. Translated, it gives CASSHGPNYGYTF.

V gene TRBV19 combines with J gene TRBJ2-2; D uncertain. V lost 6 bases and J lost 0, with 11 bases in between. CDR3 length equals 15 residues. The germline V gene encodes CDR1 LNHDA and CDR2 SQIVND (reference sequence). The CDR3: CASRNRVSNTGELFF. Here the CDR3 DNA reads TGTGCCAGTAGGAATAGGGTTTCGAACACCGGGGAGCTGTTTTTT.

CDR3 in amino acids: CASSPATGTNYGYTF. CDR3 in DNA: TGTGCCAGCAGCCCCGCCACAGGAACCAACTATGGCTACACCTTC. The chain couples TRBV7-2 to TRBJ1-2; weak D call: TRBD1 (5 bases). This CDR3 spans 15 amino acids. Trimming shortened V by 5 bases and J by 2 bases, and 15 bases separated the two germline ends. The germline V gene has CDR1 SGHTA and CDR2 FQGNSA.

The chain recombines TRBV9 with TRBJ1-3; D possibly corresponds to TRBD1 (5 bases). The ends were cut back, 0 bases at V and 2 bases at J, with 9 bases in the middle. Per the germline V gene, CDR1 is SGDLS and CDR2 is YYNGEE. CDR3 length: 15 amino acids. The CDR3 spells CASSVETATGNTIYF. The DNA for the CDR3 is TGTGCCAGCAGCGTAGAGACAGCAACTGGAAACACCATATATTTT.

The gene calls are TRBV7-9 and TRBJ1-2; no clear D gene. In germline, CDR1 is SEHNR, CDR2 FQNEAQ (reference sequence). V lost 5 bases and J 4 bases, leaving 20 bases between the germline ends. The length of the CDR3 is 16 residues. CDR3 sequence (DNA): TGTGCCAGCAGCCCCCCTATCACCCCCCGGCCCTATGGCTACACCTTC. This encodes CASSPPITPRPYGYTF.

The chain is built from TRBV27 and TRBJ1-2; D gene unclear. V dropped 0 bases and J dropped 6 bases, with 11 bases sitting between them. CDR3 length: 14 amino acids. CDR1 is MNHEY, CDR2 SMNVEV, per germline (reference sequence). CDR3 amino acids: CASSLSDQRDGYTF. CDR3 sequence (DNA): TGTGCCAGCAGTTTATCGGATCAGCGAGATGGCTACACCTTC.

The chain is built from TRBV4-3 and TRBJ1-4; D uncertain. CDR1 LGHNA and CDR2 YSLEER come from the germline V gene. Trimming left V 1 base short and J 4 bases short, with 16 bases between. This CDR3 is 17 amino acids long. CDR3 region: CASSQGQDRFNNEKLFF. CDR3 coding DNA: TGCGCCAGCAGCCAAGGCCAGGACCGTTTTAATAATGAAAAACTGTTTTTT.

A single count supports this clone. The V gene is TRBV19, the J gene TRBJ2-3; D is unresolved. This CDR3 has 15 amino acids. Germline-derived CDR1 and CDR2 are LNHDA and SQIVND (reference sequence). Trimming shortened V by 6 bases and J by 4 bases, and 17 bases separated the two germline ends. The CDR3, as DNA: TGTGCCAGTAGCCCTCTTTTGGTCCCGGCAGATACGCAGTATTTT. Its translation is CASSPLLVPADTQYF. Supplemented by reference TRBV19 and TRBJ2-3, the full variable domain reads DGGITQSPKYLFRKEGQNVTLSCEQNLNHDAMYWYRQDPGQGLRLIYYSQIVNDFQKGDIAEGYSVSREKKESFPLTVTSAQKNPTAFYLCASSPLLVPADTQYFGPGTRLTVL.